The rows below give T cell receptor beta chains drawn from one sample of a study of T cell repertoires in cytomegalovirus infection. No cognate antigen is known for these TCRs. A single record per CDR3 protein comes from TCRdb applying MiXCR to the reads. The profile shows around 300,000 distinct CDR3 sequences, roughly 25% of them singletons. The starting material was cultured PBMCs, obtained from culture after CMV antigen stimulation. The receptors here all came from a human donor in good health (CMV status not recorded). Some clones in this sample may be carry-over from other donors' samples. The CDR3 runs from the conserved cysteine through the conserved F or W. A D gene is named only where the DNA matches it firmly. Size is stated for part of the rows, as once, few or many counts, or as a class when the clone is expanded.

clone size: many; V gene: TRBV19; D gene: .; J gene: TRBJ1-5; CDR3 DNA: TGTGCCAGTAGTATCCAGGGGAGCAATCAGCCCCAGCATTTT; CDR3 protein: CASSIQGSNQPQHF
clone size: many; V gene: TRBV7-2; D gene: .; J gene: TRBJ2-2; CDR3 DNA: TGTGCCAGCAGCTTATCAGGAGCGAACACCGGGGAGCTGTTTTTT; CDR3 protein: CASSLSGANTGELFF
clone size: few; V gene: TRBV15; D gene: .; J gene: TRBJ2-3; CDR3 DNA: TGTGCCACCAGCAGACGTTCCTGGGTGGGGGTCACAGATACGCAGTATTTT; CDR3 protein: CATSRRSWVGVTDTQYF
clone size: many; V gene: TRBV6-6; D gene: .; J gene: TRBJ2-1; CDR3 DNA: TGTGCCAGCAGTTACACGGAGCCAGGGTTTCGGAATGAGCAGTTCTTC; CDR3 protein: CASSYTEPGFRNEQFF
clone size: medium-sized; V gene: TRBV7-2; D gene: .; J gene: TRBJ2-2; CDR3 DNA: TGTGCCAGCAGCTTAGCGGGAGAGAAGACCGGGGAGCTGTTTTTT; CDR3 protein: CASSLAGEKTGELFF
clone size: .; V gene: TRBV5-4; D gene: TRBD1; J gene: TRBJ1-1; CDR3 DNA: TGTGCCAGCAGCCCCGTGGGACAGGGAACGTCGAACACTGAAGCTTTCTTT; CDR3 protein: CASSPVGQGTSNTEAFF
clone size: .; V gene: TRBV12-3/TRBV12-4; D gene: .; J gene: TRBJ1-4; CDR3 DNA: TGTGCCAGCACCACGGGTGCAACTAATGAAAAACTGTTTTTT; CDR3 protein: CASTTGATNEKLFF
clone size: .; V gene: TRBV19; D gene: TRBD2; J gene: TRBJ2-1; CDR3 DNA: TGTGCCAGTAGAACCAGGACTAGCGGACGCTCCTACAATGAGCAGTTCTTC; CDR3 protein: CASRTRTSGRSYNEQFF
clone size: few; V gene: TRBV6-1; D gene: .; J gene: TRBJ1-1; CDR3 DNA: TGTGCCAGCAGTGTCGTGTTGAACACTGAAGCTTTCTTT; CDR3 protein: CASSVVLNTEAFF
clone size: .; V gene: TRBV10-3; D gene: .; J gene: TRBJ2-1; CDR3 DNA: TGTGCCATCAGCGTTAGCTGGAGATCCCACAATGAGCAGTTCTTC; CDR3 protein: CAISVSWRSHNEQFF
clone size: .; V gene: TRBV20-1; D gene: .; J gene: TRBJ1-4; CDR3 DNA: TGCAGTGCTAGAGACCAGGGAGTTAATGAAAAACTGTTTTTT; CDR3 protein: CSARDQGVNEKLFF
clone size: few; V gene: TRBV7-2; D gene: .; J gene: TRBJ2-2; CDR3 DNA: TGTGCCAGCAGCTTTTCTCGAGCTGGGGAGCTGTTTTTT; CDR3 protein: CASSFSRAGELFF
clone size: few; V gene: TRBV12-3/TRBV12-4; D gene: .; J gene: TRBJ2-2; CDR3 DNA: TGTGCCAGCAGTTCCGGACCCCCCGGGGAGCTGTTTTTT; CDR3 protein: CASSSGPPGELFF
clone size: many; V gene: TRBV20-1; D gene: TRBD2; J gene: TRBJ2-5; CDR3 DNA: TGCAGTGCTAGGCCTAGCGGGAGGGAGACCCAGTACTTC; CDR3 protein: CSARPSGRETQYF
clone size: .; V gene: TRBV28; D gene: .; J gene: TRBJ2-5; CDR3 DNA: TGTGCCAGCAGTTTCCCAGTCCAAGAGACCCAGTACTTC; CDR3 protein: CASSFPVQETQYF
clone size: .; V gene: TRBV19; D gene: .; J gene: TRBJ2-5; CDR3 DNA: TGTGCCAGTAGTGGAGCGGACCAAGAGACCCAGTACTTC; CDR3 protein: CASSGADQETQYF
clone size: .; V gene: TRBV2; D gene: .; J gene: TRBJ1-2; CDR3 DNA: TGTGCCAGCAGAACCGGGAATTCCCCTAACTATGGCTGCACCTTC; CDR3 protein: CASRTGNSPNYGCTF
clone size: few; V gene: TRBV7-3; D gene: TRBD1; J gene: TRBJ1-2; CDR3 DNA: TGTGCCAGCAGTTACGGACAGGGAGACTATGGCTACACCTTC; CDR3 protein: CASSYGQGDYGYTF